This T cell receptor (beta chain) was sequenced for a study of T cells after yellow fever vaccination. Study overall: SMART-Seq v4 Ultra Low Input prepared the low-cell-number fractions.

TCRdb re-called the 5' RACE reads with MiXCR, one entry per CDR3 protein. The data show 500,000 to 650,000 distinct CDR3 sequences, about 12% seen once. V dropped 3 bases and J dropped 6; count of bases not matched to a gene: 10. CDR3 length: 16 residues. Germline V gene sequence: CDR1 MNHEY, CDR2 SVGAGI. General study findings and limits: The study noted that FACS-sorted repertoires could contain abundant clonotypes contaminating from the bulk population. Post-booster repertoires again held most primary-vaccination clones (roughly 96% CD4, 75% to 90% CD8).

This clonotype was picked up many times. Its target is not known. Sample: PBMCs, taken on the day of the yellow fever booster vaccination. The chain carries TRBV6-5 and TRBJ2-2, with 7 positions matching TRBD2. This clonotype originated in a man aged 25 to 40 who received the YFV17D yellow fever vaccine. The CDR3 DNA is TGTGCCAGCAGTTATGGCAGCGGGGTGTCCGCCGGGGAGCTGTTTTTT. It translates to CASSYGSGVSAGELFF.